This TCR beta chain was sequenced during a study of T cells after yellow fever vaccination. Template switching with 5'RACE generated the TCR cDNA and added a universal primer site and UMIs. TCRdb independently ran MiXCR on the 5' RACE reads; one entry per CDR3 protein. The sample contains 400,000 or so distinct CDR3 sequences, roughly 6.1% of which appear only once. Study-wide findings and caveats: The secondary T-cell response peaked on day 5, not day 15, but was weaker.

Germline CDR1 is SGHKS and CDR2 is YYEKEE (reference sequence). Trimming cost V 3 bases and J 0 bases, with 12 bases left between them. The CDR3 runs to 16 residues. This clonotype came up a few times. Antigen unknown. This clonotype was obtained from a man aged 25 to 45 who received the YFV17D yellow fever vaccine. The V and J genes are TRBV5-5 and TRBJ2-2; D uncertain. Specimen: PBMCs, collected 5 days after the yellow fever booster vaccination. CDR3 region: CASSYLVTANTGELFF. In DNA, the CDR3 is TGTGCCAGCAGCTATCTAGTCACCGCGAACACCGGGGAGCTGTTTTTT.